These 9 T cell receptor beta chains share one sample of origin, sequenced in a study of siplizumab effects on memory and regulatory T cells. Produced via immunoSEQ multiplex PCR; TCRdb's table is partial and in-frame only. Here the sample spans approximately 60,000 clones, approximately 79% being singletons. Sample: memory CD4+ T cells sorted from blood. These receptors all stem from a human donor in good health.

The chain is built from TRBV10-3 and TRBJ1-3; TRBD1 matches at 7 bases. The CDR3 runs to 14 residues. V lost 10 bases and J lost 0; bases outside the gene matches: 6. Germline CDR1 reads ENHRY; CDR2 reads SYGVKD. CDR3 bases: TGTGCCACTCGACAGGGAAGCTCTGGAAACACCATATATTTT. Encoded protein: CATRQGSSGNTIYF.

The gene calls are TRBV19 and TRBJ1-6, with D unclear. Germline V lookup: CDR1 LNHDA, CDR2 SQIVND (reference sequence). The V and J ends lost 2 bases and 10 bases respectively, with 15 bases between them. The CDR3 extends over 15 amino acids. The CDR3 DNA is TGTGCCAGTAGTATATTTAGTTGGGCGGAGTCACCCCTCCACTTT. It translates to CASSIFSWAESPLHF.

The chain combines TRBV11-1 with TRBJ2-7, with D possibly matching TRBD1 (5 bases). V was shortened by 5 bases and J by 0 bases, with 8 bases between the two germline ends. Germline values: CDR1 SGHAT, CDR2 FQDESV (reference sequence). The CDR3 contains 13 residues. Here the CDR3 reads CASSPDNSYEQYF. The CDR3 coding sequence is TGTGCCAGCAGCCCGGACAACTCCTACGAGCAGTACTTC.

The chain is built from TRBV10-3 and TRBJ1-1; D ambiguous. Germline V gene sequence: CDR1 ENHRY, CDR2 SYGVKD. V shed 0 bases and J shed 1 base, with 9 bases lying between them. The CDR3 runs to 15 residues. Written as DNA, the CDR3 is TGTGCCATCAGTGAGTCAGGAAGTGCGAACACTGAAGCTTTCTTT. This sequence encodes CAISESGSANTEAFF.

The genes are TRBV5-1 and TRBJ2-5; 7 bases match TRBD1. Germline-derived CDR1 and CDR2 are SGHRS and YFSETQ. The V segment lost 4 bases and the J segment 7 bases; nucleotides outside the gene matches: 13. The CDR3 is made up of 15 amino acids. The CDR3 DNA sequence: TGCGCCAGCAGCGCAACAGGGGACCTTGACGGGACCCAGTACTTC. It specifies CASSATGDLDGTQYF.

This clone was observed a handful of times. In DNA, the CDR3 is TGTGCCGGCCAGGGCATTATGACCGGGGAGCTGTTTTTT. It is translated as CAGQGIMTGELFF. The chain joins TRBV28 to TRBJ2-2; weak D call: TRBD1 (5 bases). This CDR3 spans 13 amino acids. From germline, CDR1 is MDHEN and CDR2 SYDVKM. V lost 11 bases, J lost 5 bases, and 15 bases lay in between. Together with reference TRBV28 and TRBJ2-2, the CDR3 gives the full variable domain: DVKVTQSSRYLVKRTGEKVFLECVQDMDHENMFWYRQDPGLGLRLIYFSYDVKMKEKGDIPEGYSVSREKKERFSLILESASTNQTSMYLCAGQGIMTGELFFGEGSRLTVL.

The chain employs TRBV29-1 and TRBJ1-1; 9 bases align to TRBD1. Trimming at V came to 6 bases and at J to 5 bases, leaving 7 bases not matched to a gene. CDR1 SQVTM and CDR2 ANQGSEA come from the germline V gene. The CDR3 extends over 13 amino acids. CDR3 sequence (DNA): TGCAGCGTACTAACGACAGGGGGAACTGAAGCTTTCTTT. Its translation: CSVLTTGGTEAFF.

The chain is built from TRBV19 and TRBJ1-2; 8 nucleotides line up with TRBD1. With 5 bases clipped from V and 2 bases from J, the junction kept 7 bases outside the gene matches. Germline CDR1 is LNHDA and CDR2 is SQIVND (reference sequence). The CDR3 runs 15 residues. The CDR3: CASSAGQGLNYGYTF. As DNA, the CDR3 is TGTGCCAGTAGTGCCGGACAGGGCTTAAACTATGGCTACACCTTC.

The chain has TRBV28 and TRBJ1-6; D is possibly TRBD1 (6 bases). Germline V lookup: CDR1 MDHEN, CDR2 SYDVKM. V lost 5 bases and J 5 bases, leaving 13 bases between the germline ends. CDR3 size: 15 residues. The CDR3 sequence: CASSPPGHDNSPLHF. CDR3 in DNA: TGTGCCAGCAGTCCCCCGGGACACGATAATTCACCCCTCCACTTT.